Following are 21 T cell receptor beta chains from one sample sequenced in a study of Graves' ophthalmopathy and Graves' hyperthyroidism. Investigators amplified TCR beta CDR3 regions from RNA transcripts. Scientists carried out first-round RT-PCR using HTBI primers and then a second-round multiplex PCR. TCRdb fed the multiplex PCR reads into MiXCR, producing one record per CDR3 protein. The sample lists just over 400,000 distinct CDR3 sequences, 20% to 25% occurring once. Specimen: peripheral blood. The receptors were gathered from a woman aged 18-30 years with stable Graves' hyperthyroidism.

The chain carries TRBV5-1 and TRBJ2-5, with a possible D match to TRBD1 (6 bases). CDR3 length equals 14 residues. Per germline, CDR1 SGHRS and CDR2 YFSETQ. Trimming removed 0 bases from V and 5 bases from J, with 11 bases in between. CDR3 bases: TGCGCCAGCAGCTTGGAAGGGGGTGACGAGACCCAGTACTTC. Protein sequence: CASSLEGGDETQYF.

J is TRBJ2-3 and V is TRBV4-1, with 9 bases identical to TRBD2. Germline V lookup: CDR1 MGHRA, CDR2 YSYEKL. The CDR3 has 17 residues. The CDR3 spells CATRSNRVAGVADTQYF. CDR3 DNA sequence: TGCGCTACCCGTTCAAACCGGGTAGCGGGAGTCGCAGATACGCAGTATTTT.

This clonotype was counted many times. This chain uses TRBV6-5 with TRBJ2-7, with D perhaps given as TRBD1 or TRBD2 (5 bases each). This CDR3 is built from 14 residues. Germline V gene data show CDR1 as MNHEY and CDR2 as SVGAGI. V lost 3 bases and J 3 bases, leaving 12 bases between the germline ends. The CDR3: CASSYRGPSYEQYF. CDR3 DNA: TGTGCCAGCAGTTATCGGGGCCCAAGCTACGAGCAGTACTTC.

This clonotype was seen ten or more times. The chain couples TRBV5-1 to TRBJ1-2; D is perhaps TRBD1 (6 bases). The CDR3 covers 16 residues. The germline V and J ends were trimmed by 4 bases and 8 bases, with 24 bases remaining between them. From germline, CDR1 is SGHRS and CDR2 YFSETQ. Here the CDR3 DNA reads TGCGCCAGCAGCGTCGGACAGAACTGGAATTTTCGGGGCTACACCTTC. It specifies CASSVGQNWNFRGYTF.

In this sample, this clonotype turned up many times. The CDR3 loop reads CASSLARDRPADGYTF. The DNA of the CDR3 is TGTGCCAGCAGCTTAGCGAGGGACCGACCGGCGGATGGCTACACCTTC. This sequence joins TRBV7-8 and TRBJ1-2, with TRBD1 as a possible D gene (5 bases). Germline assignment: CDR1 SGHVS and CDR2 FQNEAQ. The CDR3 has 16 amino acids. Deletions cut 0 bases from V and 6 bases from J, with 17 bases between.

The chain carries TRBV28 and TRBJ1-5; the D is unclear. The CDR3 has 16 residues. The germline CDR1 and CDR2 sequences are MDHEN and SYDVKM. V shed 3 bases and J shed 0 bases, with 12 bases lying between them. CDR3 sequence: CASSLVENTSNQPQHF. In DNA form, the CDR3 reads TGTGCCAGCAGTTTGGTGGAGAATACTAGCAATCAGCCCCAGCATTTT.

Ten or more counts support this clonotype. The chain uses TRBV27 and TRBJ1-6, with D possibly being TRBD1 (6 bases). The V end lost 1 base, the J end lost 11 bases, and 9 bases lay between the germline ends. The CDR3 has 13 residues. Germline loops: CDR1 MNHEY, CDR2 SMNVEV (reference sequence). Here the CDR3 reads CASSLLGGTPLHF. CDR3 coding DNA: TGTGCCAGCAGTTTATTAGGGGGGACACCCCTCCACTTT.

This clonotype was recorded a few times. V and J are TRBV4-1 and TRBJ2-7, with D perhaps matching TRBD2 (5 bases). The V end was cut by 1 base, the J end by 2 bases, with 12 bases between. From germline, CDR1 is MGHRA and CDR2 YSYEKL. This CDR3 has 15 amino acids. The CDR3 loop is CASSQVVSVTYEQYF. The CDR3 nucleotides read TGCGCCAGCAGCCAAGTCGTTAGCGTGACCTACGAGCAGTACTTC.

This clonotype showed up just a few times. V gene TRBV12-3 or TRBV12-4 combines with J gene TRBJ1-1; no clear D gene. The length of the CDR3 is 13 residues. V was clipped by 6 bases and J by 6 bases, with 14 bases between them. In DNA, the CDR3 is TGTGCCAGCAGCCTCGAGGTGGGCGCTGAAGCTTTCTTT. It specifies CASSLEVGAEAFF.

This clonotype was detected only once. The chain combines TRBV6-1 with TRBJ2-7; D gene uncertain. V lost 7 bases and J lost 1, with 14 bases in between. The CDR3 consists of 14 residues. Germline loops: CDR1 MNHNS, CDR2 SASEGT. CDR3 in amino acids: CASTQRDRSYEQYF. CDR3 sequence (DNA): TGTGCCAGCACTCAAAGGGATCGTTCCTACGAGCAGTACTTC.

In this sample, this clonotype turned up a few times. V usage is TRBV5-1 and J usage is TRBJ2-7; 10 bases fit TRBD2. Trimming took 0 bases from V and 0 from J; bases not matched to a gene: 12. The length of the CDR3 is 19 residues. CDR1 and CDR2 (germline): SGHRS, YFSETQ. The CDR3 here is CASSLAAPSGSPFSYEQYF. CDR3 in DNA: TGCGCCAGCAGCTTGGCCGCTCCTAGCGGGAGCCCTTTCTCCTACGAGCAGTACTTC.

This clonotype has a count of ten or more. CDR3 sequence: CASSLIAFSSPYF. The CDR3 DNA reads as TGTGCCAGCAGCTTAATAGCCTTTTCCTCTCCTTACTTC. The chain couples TRBV7-3 to TRBJ2-7, with D uncertain. This CDR3 is built from 13 residues. Germline loops: CDR1 SGHTA, CDR2 FQGTGA. The V and J ends lost 1 base and 13 bases respectively, with 17 bases between them. The entire variable domain, with the rest obtained from reference TRBV7-3 and TRBJ2-7, is as follows: GAGVSQTPSNKVTEKGKYVELRCDPISGHTALYWYRQSLGQGPEFLIYFQGTGAADDSGLPNDRFFAVRPEGSVSTLKIQRTERGDSAVYLCASSLIAFSSPYFGPGTRLTVT.

The chain employs TRBV9 and TRBJ1-5, with a tentative D call TRBD1 (6 bases). Germline V gene lookup returns CDR1 SGDLS and CDR2 YYNGEE. The CDR3 runs to 13 residues. The germline V and J ends were trimmed by 0 bases and 7 bases, with 8 bases remaining between them. CDR3 nucleotide sequence: TGTGCCAGCAGCGTAGAAGGGGGGCAGCCCCAGCATTTT. Protein: CASSVEGGQPQHF. Filled out from reference TRBV9 and TRBJ1-5, the complete variable domain reads DSGVTQTPKHLITATGQRVTLRCSPRSGDLSVYWYQQSLDQGLQFLIQYYNGEERAKGNILERFSAQQFPDLHSELNLSSLELGDSALYFCASSVEGGQPQHFGDGTRLSIL.

This clonotype was observed at least ten times. The V and J genes are TRBV7-6 and TRBJ2-7; 15 bases fit TRBD2. The length of the CDR3 is 18 residues. CDR1 SGHVS and CDR2 FNYEAQ come from the germline V gene. The V and J ends lost 4 bases and 2 bases, in that order; junction bases with no gene match: 9. CDR3 amino acids: CASSSAVGLAGGTYEQYF. The CDR3 bases are TGTGCCAGCAGCTCAGCTGTGGGACTAGCGGGAGGAACCTACGAGCAGTACTTC.

CDR3 sequence (DNA): TGTGCCAGCTCACCAGGCCGGTCCCCCAACGAAGCTTTCTTT. Its translation: CASSPGRSPNEAFF. J is TRBJ1-1 and V is TRBV18; D not certain. V gave up 2 bases and J gave up 8 bases, with 15 bases separating them. The CDR3 extends over 14 amino acids. Germline V lookup: CDR1 KGHSH, CDR2 LQKENI.

There are many counts of this clonotype. The chain employs TRBV5-1 and TRBJ1-1; the match to TRBD1 covers 7 bases. The V gene's germline CDR1 is SGHRS and CDR2 YFSETQ. The CDR3 length is 14 residues. V gave up 1 base and J gave up 10 bases; unmatched junction bases: 10. The CDR3 DNA is TGCGCCAGCAGCTTGCACAGGGGTTATGAGGGAGCTTTCTTT. It translates to CASSLHRGYEGAFF.

This clonotype was picked up many times. J is TRBJ2-5 and V is TRBV20-1, with TRBD2 matching 11 bases. Trimming removed 7 bases from V and 5 bases from J; junction bases left unmatched: 12. Germline V gene data show CDR1 as DFQATT and CDR2 as SNEGSKA (reference sequence). This CDR3 is built from 15 residues. This CDR3 is CSGSDFSGRAETQYF. DNA for the CDR3: TGCAGTGGTTCCGACTTTAGCGGGAGGGCCGAGACCCAGTACTTC.

This clonotype was seen many times. The rearrangement links TRBV7-3 to TRBJ2-2; 8 nucleotides match TRBD2. After removal of 5 bases from V and 6 bases from J, the junction contained 11 bases not matched to a gene. Germline V gives CDR1 SGHTA, CDR2 FQGTGA. The CDR3 runs to 16 residues. This CDR3 is CASSAPTAGGSGELFF. CDR3 sequence (DNA): TGTGCCAGCAGCGCCCCCACGGCGGGAGGATCCGGGGAGCTGTTTTTT.

This clonotype was recorded many times. The chain links TRBV30 to TRBJ2-2; 15 positions match TRBD2. J lost 6 bases, V lost 2 bases, and 4 bases had no gene match. This CDR3 region has 16 residues. In germline, CDR1 is GTSNPN, CDR2 SVGIG (reference sequence). CDR3 DNA sequence: TGTGCCTGGAGTATGGGACTAGCGGGAGGACCCGGGGAGCTGTTTTTT. Residues: CAWSMGLAGGPGELFF.

There are many counts of this clonotype. V usage is TRBV12-3 or TRBV12-4 and J usage is TRBJ2-5; 7 nucleotides line up with TRBD2. CDR3 length: 13 residues. V shed 2 bases, J shed 5 bases, and the junction held 2 bases outside the gene matches. In DNA, the CDR3 is TGTGCCAGCAGTTTATGGGGGGGGGAGACCCAGTACTTC. This sequence encodes CASSLWGGETQYF.

This clonotype was observed at least ten times. This chain connects TRBV3-1 to TRBJ2-2, with 8 bases matching TRBD1. Looked up from germline, CDR1 is LGHDT and CDR2 is YNNKEL (reference sequence). This CDR3 region has 14 residues. V lost 4 bases, J lost 7 bases, and 5 bases stayed unmatched. CDR3 bases: TGTGCCAGCAGCCCCCGGGACAGGAGCGGGGAGCTGTTTTTT. This gives the protein CASSPRDRSGELFF.